These T cell receptor beta chains were read from a single sample in a study of blood T cell repertoires in COVID-19. Generated by immunoSEQ multiplex PCR, the TCRdb table keeps only in-frame clones and is missing some. Here the sample spans 250,000 to 400,000 clones, 87% being singletons. The sample comprised peripheral blood. Source of these receptors: a man in his fifties with active or convalescent COVID-19. Both conserved end residues are part of each CDR3. The order of the fields is J gene, V gene, clone size, CDR3 length, D gene, CDR3 protein, CDR3 DNA. D genes are given only for firm matches. Clone size appears in some rows only: once, few, many, or a class for an expanded clone.

J: TRBJ2-7
V: TRBV10-3
size: .
length: 14
D: .
CDR3: CAISESGRVGEQYF
DNA: TGTGCCATCAGTGAGTCCGGCAGGGTCGGCGAGCAGTACTTC

J: TRBJ2-5
V: TRBV11-3
size: .
length: 13
D: .
CDR3: CASSPPYQETQYF
DNA: TGTGCCAGCAGCCCTCCGTACCAAGAGACCCAGTACTTC

J: TRBJ1-4
V: TRBV5-4
size: .
length: 17
D: .
CDR3: CASSPREQGSTNEKLFF
DNA: TGTGCCAGCAGCCCCCGGGAACAGGGATCAACTAATGAAAAACTGTTTTTT

J: TRBJ2-1
V: TRBV28
size: .
length: 16
D: TRBD2
CDR3: CASSAPGLASYNEQFF
DNA: TGTGCCAGCAGTGCCCCGGGACTAGCATCCTACAATGAGCAGTTCTTC

J: TRBJ2-1
V: TRBV27
size: once
length: 17
D: TRBD1
CDR3: CASSLTPGTGSYNEQFF
DNA: TGTGCCAGCAGTTTAACCCCCGGGACAGGGTCGTACAATGAGCAGTTCTTC

J: TRBJ2-2
V: TRBV19
size: .
length: 16
D: TRBD1
CDR3: CASSDSGTVGTGELFF
DNA: TGTGCCAGTAGTGATTCCGGGACAGTGGGAACCGGGGAGCTGTTTTTT

J: TRBJ2-7
V: TRBV4-3
size: .
length: 15
D: TRBD2
CDR3: CASSQEGLPSYEQYF
DNA: TGCGCCAGCAGCCAAGAGGGACTACCCTCCTACGAGCAGTACTTC

J: TRBJ2-1
V: TRBV11-2
size: .
length: 13
D: .
CDR3: CASSSGQYNEQFF
DNA: TGTGCCAGCAGCTCCGGACAGTACAATGAGCAGTTCTTC

J: TRBJ2-1
V: TRBV14
size: .
length: 13
D: .
CDR3: CASSQRGYNEQFF
DNA: TGTGCCAGCAGCCAAAGGGGTTACAATGAGCAGTTCTTC

J: TRBJ2-7
V: TRBV21-1
size: .
length: 16
D: .
CDR3: CASSKGTEANYYEQYF
DNA: TGTGCCAGCAGCAAAGGTACGGAGGCTAATTACTACGAGCAGTACTTC

J: TRBJ1-1
V: TRBV6-5
size: few
length: 16
D: .
CDR3: CASSWGGAGQNTEAFF
DNA: TGTGCCAGCAGTTGGGGGGGCGCGGGACAGAACACTGAAGCTTTCTTT

J: TRBJ1-2
V: TRBV11-2
size: .
length: 15
D: TRBD1
CDR3: CASSLRQGWAYGYTF
DNA: TGTGCCAGCAGCCTCCGACAGGGGTGGGCCTATGGCTACACCTTC

J: TRBJ1-2
V: TRBV7-9
size: .
length: 12
D: .
CDR3: CASSLEPVGYTF
DNA: TGTGCCAGCAGCTTAGAACCGGTCGGCTACACCTTC

J: TRBJ2-7
V: TRBV7-9
size: once
length: 17
D: TRBD2
CDR3: CASSSHARLADYYEQYF
DNA: TGTGCCAGCAGCTCACATGCGCGACTAGCGGATTACTACGAGCAGTACTTC

J: TRBJ2-1
V: TRBV29-1
size: .
length: 15
D: .
CDR3: CSVEGGKGREGEQFF
DNA: TGCAGCGTTGAAGGCGGGAAAGGGCGTGAGGGTGAGCAGTTCTTC

J: TRBJ2-7
V: TRBV7-2
size: .
length: 14
D: .
CDR3: CASSLLQSDYEQYF
DNA: TGTGCCAGCAGCTTGTTACAGAGTGACTACGAGCAGTACTTC

J: TRBJ2-2
V: TRBV5-1
size: .
length: 16
D: .
CDR3: CASSLGAGSITGELFF
DNA: TGCGCCAGCAGCCTTGGGGCGGGAAGTATCACCGGGGAGCTGTTTTTT